This TCR beta chain was identified during a study of blood T cells in healthy people across ages. Study conclusions and caveats: Measured against age, TCR beta diversity per million T cells decreased in a roughly linear manner. Investigators treated diversity estimates from one million T cells as underestimates.

V was pared by 5 bases and J by 7 bases, with 17 bases between. The CDR3 runs to 15 residues. Germline CDR1 reads SGHTA; CDR2 reads FQGTGA. On this clonotype: The antigen remains undetermined.

The second PCR ran about 6 to 12 cycles with a sample-barcoded 5' primer and J-beta primers. TCRdb re-called the 5' RACE reads with MiXCR, one entry per CDR3 protein. The profile shows about 680,000 distinct CDR3 sequences, more than 40% of them singletons. The sample comprised blood. The TCR was taken from an older woman in good health. The V gene is TRBV7-3, the J gene TRBJ1-4; tentative D call: TRBD1 (6 bases). The DNA of the CDR3 is TGTGCCAGCAGCCTACACGGGGGGCAGGGTGAAAAACTGTTTTTT. Its protein product is CASSLHGGQGEKLFF.